This TCR beta chain stems from a study of blood T cell repertoires in COVID-19. As for the study in general: Nucleic acid was either cDNA or gDNA, and it came from T cells, B-cell-depleted T cells, or PBMCs.

In the source study's methods: Scientists estimated how many nucleated cells there were by amplifying reference gene primers. TCRdb's table, derived via immunoSEQ multiplex PCR, lists solely in-frame clones and lacks some. The V and J calls and the clone size are those of that table, but D and trimming were determined from the DNA. Among some 120,000 clones listed, about 89% were seen once. This CDR3 has 13 residues. V gave up 8 bases and J gave up 5 bases; unmatched junction bases: 3. Germline V gene sequence: CDR1 MNHEY, CDR2 SVGAGI. Sequencing was performed on peripheral blood. The rearrangement uses TRBV6-5 and TRBJ1-6, with 7 bases identical to TRBD1. This sequence was found in a woman aged 55-70 years with acute or convalescent COVID-19. The CDR3 DNA follows: TGTGCCAGCGGACAGGTCAATAATTCACCCCTCCACTTT. Its protein product is CASGQVNNSPLHF.